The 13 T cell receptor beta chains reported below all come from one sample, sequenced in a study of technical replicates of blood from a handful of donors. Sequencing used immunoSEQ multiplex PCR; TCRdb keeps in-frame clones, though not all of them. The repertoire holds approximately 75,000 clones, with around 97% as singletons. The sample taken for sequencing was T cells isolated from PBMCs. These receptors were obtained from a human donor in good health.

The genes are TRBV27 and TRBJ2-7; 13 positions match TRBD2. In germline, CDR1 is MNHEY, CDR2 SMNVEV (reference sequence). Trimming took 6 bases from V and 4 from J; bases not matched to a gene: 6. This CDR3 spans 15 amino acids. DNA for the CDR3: TGTGCCAGCAGCTATAGGACTAGCGGGAGATACGAGCAGTACTTC. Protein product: CASSYRTSGRYEQYF.

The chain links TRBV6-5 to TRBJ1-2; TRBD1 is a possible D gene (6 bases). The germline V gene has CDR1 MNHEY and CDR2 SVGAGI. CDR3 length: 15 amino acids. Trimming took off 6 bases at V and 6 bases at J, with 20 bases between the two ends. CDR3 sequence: CASRGFLGTLDGYTF. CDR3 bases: TGTGCCAGCAGGGGTTTCCTGGGGACACTAGATGGCTACACCTTC.

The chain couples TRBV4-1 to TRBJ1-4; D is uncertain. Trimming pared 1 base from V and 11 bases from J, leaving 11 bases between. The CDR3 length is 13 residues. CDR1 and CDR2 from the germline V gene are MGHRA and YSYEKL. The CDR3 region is CASSQGPREKLFF. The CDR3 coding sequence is TGCGCCAGCAGCCAAGGGCCCCGGGAGAAACTGTTTTTT.

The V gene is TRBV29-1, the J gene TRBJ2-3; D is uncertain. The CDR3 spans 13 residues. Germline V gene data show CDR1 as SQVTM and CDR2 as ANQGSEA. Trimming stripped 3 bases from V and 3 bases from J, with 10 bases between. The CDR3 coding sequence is TGCAGCGTTGAGCGGCCCGGGACAGATACGCAGTATTTT. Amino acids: CSVERPGTDTQYF.

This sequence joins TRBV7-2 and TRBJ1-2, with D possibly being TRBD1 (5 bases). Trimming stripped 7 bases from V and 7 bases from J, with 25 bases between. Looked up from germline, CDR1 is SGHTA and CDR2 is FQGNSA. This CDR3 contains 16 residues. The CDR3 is CASTHLTGSGSRGYTF. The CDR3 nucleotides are TGTGCCAGCACCCACCTAACAGGTAGTGGGTCTCGTGGCTACACCTTC.

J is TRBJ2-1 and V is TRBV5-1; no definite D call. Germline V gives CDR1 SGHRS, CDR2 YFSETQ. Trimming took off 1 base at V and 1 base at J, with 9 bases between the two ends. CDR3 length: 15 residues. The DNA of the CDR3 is TGCGCCAGCAGCTTGATTGCGGCTTCCTACAATGAGCAGTTCTTC. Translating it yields CASSLIAASYNEQFF.

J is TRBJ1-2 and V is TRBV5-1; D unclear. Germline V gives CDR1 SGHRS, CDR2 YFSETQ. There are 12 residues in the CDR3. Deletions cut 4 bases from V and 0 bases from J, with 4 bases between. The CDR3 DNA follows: TGCGCCAGCAGCCTAGCTAACTATGGCTACACCTTC. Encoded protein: CASSLANYGYTF.

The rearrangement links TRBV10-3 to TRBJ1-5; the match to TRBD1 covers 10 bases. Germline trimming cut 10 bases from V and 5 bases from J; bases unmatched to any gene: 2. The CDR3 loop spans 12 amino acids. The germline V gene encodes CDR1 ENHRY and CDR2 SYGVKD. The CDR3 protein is CASGTGDQPQHF. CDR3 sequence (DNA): TGTGCCAGCGGGACAGGGGATCAGCCCCAGCATTTT.

CDR3 sequence: CASRQGTTGELFF. DNA for the CDR3: TGTGCCAGCAGGCAGGGTACTACCGGGGAGCTGTTTTTT. The rearrangement joins TRBV25-1 to TRBJ2-2, with D possibly TRBD1 on 5 matching bases. V lost 6 bases and J lost 5, with 10 bases in between. Germline lookup yields CDR1 MGHDK and CDR2 SYGVNS. The CDR3 contains 13 residues.

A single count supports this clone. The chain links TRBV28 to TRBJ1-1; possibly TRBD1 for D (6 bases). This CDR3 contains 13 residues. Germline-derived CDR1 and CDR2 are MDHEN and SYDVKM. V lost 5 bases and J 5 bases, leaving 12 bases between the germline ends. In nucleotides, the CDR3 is TGTGCCAGCAGTACCAGGGGAGAGACTGAAGCTTTCTTT. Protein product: CASSTRGETEAFF.

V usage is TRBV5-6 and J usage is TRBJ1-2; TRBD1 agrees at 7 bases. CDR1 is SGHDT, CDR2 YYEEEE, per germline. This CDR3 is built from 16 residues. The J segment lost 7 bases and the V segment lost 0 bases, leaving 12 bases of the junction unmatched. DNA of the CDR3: TGTGCCAGCAGCTTGGAATATGAAGGGGGCGTGGGTGGCTACACCTTC. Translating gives CASSLEYEGGVGGYTF. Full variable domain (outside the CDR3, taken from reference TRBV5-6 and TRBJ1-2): DAGVTQSPTHLIKTRGQQVTLRCSPKSGHDTVSWYQQALGQGPQFIFQYYEEEERQRGNFPDRFSGHQFPNYSSELNVNALLLGDSALYLCASSLEYEGGVGGYTFGSGTRLTVV.

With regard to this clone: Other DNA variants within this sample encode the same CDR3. CDR3 DNA: TGTGCCAGCGGCGGTTACGAGCAGTACTTC. Protein sequence: CASGGYEQYF. The chain carries TRBV28 and TRBJ2-7; D is undetermined. V dropped 8 bases and J dropped 4 bases, with 6 bases sitting between them. The CDR3 consists of 10 residues. CDR1 and CDR2 (germline): MDHEN, SYDVKM.

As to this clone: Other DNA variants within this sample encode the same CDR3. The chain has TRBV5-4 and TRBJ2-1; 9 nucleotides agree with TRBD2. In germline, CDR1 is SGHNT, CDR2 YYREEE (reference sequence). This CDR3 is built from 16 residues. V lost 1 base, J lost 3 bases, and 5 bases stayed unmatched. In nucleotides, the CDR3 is TGTGCCAGCAGCTTGTTAGCTAGCGGGATCTACAATGAGCAGTTCTTC. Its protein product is CASSLLASGIYNEQFF. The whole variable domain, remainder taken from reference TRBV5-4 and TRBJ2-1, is ETGVTQSPTHLIKTRGQQVTLRCSSQSGHNTVSWYQQALGQGPQFIFQYYREEENGRGNFPPRFSGLQFPNYSSELNVNALELDDSALYLCASSLLASGIYNEQFFGPGTRLTVL.